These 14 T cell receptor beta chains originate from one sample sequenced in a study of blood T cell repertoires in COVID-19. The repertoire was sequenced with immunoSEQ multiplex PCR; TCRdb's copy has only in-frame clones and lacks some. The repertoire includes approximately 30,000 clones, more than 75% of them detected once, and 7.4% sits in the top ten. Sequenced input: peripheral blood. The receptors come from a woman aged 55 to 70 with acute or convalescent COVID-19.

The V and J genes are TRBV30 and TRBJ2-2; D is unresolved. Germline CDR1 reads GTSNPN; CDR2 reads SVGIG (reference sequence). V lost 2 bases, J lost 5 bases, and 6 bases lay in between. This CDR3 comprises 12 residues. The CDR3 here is CAWSHSTGELFF. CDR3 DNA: TGTGCCTGGAGTCACTCAACCGGGGAGCTGTTTTTT.

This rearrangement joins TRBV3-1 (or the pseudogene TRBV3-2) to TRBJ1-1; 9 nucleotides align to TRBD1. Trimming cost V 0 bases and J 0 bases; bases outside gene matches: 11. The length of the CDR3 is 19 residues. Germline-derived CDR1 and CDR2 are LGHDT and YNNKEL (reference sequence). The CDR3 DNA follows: TGTGCCAGCAGCCAAGATCCCCGGACAGGGGATCAGGTGAACACTGAAGCTTTCTTT. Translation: CASSQDPRTGDQVNTEAFF.

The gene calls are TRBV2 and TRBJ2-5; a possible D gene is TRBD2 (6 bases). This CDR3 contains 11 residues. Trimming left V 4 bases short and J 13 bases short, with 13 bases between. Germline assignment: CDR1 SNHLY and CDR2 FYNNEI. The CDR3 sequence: CASSASRELYF. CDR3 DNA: TGTGCCAGCAGTGCATCCCGGGAGCTGTACTTC.

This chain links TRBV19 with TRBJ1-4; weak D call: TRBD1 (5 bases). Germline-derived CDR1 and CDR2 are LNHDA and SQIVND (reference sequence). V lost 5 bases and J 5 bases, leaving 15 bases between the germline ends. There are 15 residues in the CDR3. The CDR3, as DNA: TGTGCCAGTAGTCTCCAGGGTCTTACGAATGAAAAACTGTTTTTT. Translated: CASSLQGLTNEKLFF.

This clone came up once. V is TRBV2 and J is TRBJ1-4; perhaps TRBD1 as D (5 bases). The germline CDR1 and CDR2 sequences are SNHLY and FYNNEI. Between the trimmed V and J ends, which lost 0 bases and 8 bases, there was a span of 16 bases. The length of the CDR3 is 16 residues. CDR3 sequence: CASSEALSGVGEKLFF. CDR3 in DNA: TGTGCCAGCAGTGAAGCGCTTTCGGGGGTCGGAGAAAAACTGTTTTTT.

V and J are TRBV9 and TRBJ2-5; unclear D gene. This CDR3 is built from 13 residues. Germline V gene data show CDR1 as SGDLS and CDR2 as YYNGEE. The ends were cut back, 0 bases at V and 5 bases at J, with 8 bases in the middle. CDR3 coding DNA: TGTGCCAGCAGCGTAGACGCGCGTGAGACCCAGTACTTC. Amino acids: CASSVDARETQYF.

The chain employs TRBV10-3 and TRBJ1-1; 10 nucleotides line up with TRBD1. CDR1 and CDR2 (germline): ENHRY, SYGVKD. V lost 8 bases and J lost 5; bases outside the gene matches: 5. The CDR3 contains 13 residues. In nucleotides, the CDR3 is TGTGCCATCGGGGGACAGGGGTATACTGAAGCTTTCTTT. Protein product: CAIGGQGYTEAFF.

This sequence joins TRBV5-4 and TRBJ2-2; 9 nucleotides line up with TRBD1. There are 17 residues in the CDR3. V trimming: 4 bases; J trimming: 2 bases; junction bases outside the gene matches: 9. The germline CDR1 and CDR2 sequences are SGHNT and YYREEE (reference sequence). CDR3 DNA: TGTGCCAGCAGCGCCGACAGGGGGAATGTTAACACCGGGGAGCTGTTTTTT. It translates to CASSADRGNVNTGELFF.

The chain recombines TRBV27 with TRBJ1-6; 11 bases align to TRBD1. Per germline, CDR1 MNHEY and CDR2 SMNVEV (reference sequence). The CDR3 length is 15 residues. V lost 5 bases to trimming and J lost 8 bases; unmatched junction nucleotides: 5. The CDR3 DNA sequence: TGTGCCAGCAGTGTCCGGGACAGGGGGTATTCACCCCTCCACTTT. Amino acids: CASSVRDRGYSPLHF.

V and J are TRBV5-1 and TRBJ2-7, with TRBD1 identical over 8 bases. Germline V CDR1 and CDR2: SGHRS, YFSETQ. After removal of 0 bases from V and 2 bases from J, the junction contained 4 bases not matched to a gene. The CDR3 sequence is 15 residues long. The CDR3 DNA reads TGCGCCAGCAGCTTGGCCGGGACAGGAACCTACGAGCAGTACTTC. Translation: CASSLAGTGTYEQYF.

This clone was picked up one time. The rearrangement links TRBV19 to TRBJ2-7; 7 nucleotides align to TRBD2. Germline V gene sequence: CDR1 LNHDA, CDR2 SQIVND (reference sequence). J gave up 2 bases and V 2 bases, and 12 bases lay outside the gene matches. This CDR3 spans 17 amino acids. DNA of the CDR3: TGTGCCAGTAGTATATCGGGAGGACCCTCTACGACCTACGAGCAGTACTTC. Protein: CASSISGGPSTTYEQYF. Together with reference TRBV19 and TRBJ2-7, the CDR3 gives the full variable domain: DGGITQSPKYLFRKEGQNVTLSCEQNLNHDAMYWYRQDPGQGLRLIYYSQIVNDFQKGDIAEGYSVSREKKESFPLTVTSAQKNPTAFYLCASSISGGPSTTYEQYFGPGTRLTVT.

CDR3 residues: CASSLGVSGGRQETQYF. In DNA, the CDR3 is TGTGCCAGCAGCTTAGGCGTTAGCGGGGGTCGGCAAGAGACCCAGTACTTC. The genes are TRBV7-9 and TRBJ2-5; 9 nucleotides match TRBD2. The CDR3 has 17 residues. With 1 base clipped from V and 2 bases from J, the junction kept 8 bases outside the gene matches. The germline gives CDR1 SEHNR, CDR2 FQNEAQ (reference sequence).

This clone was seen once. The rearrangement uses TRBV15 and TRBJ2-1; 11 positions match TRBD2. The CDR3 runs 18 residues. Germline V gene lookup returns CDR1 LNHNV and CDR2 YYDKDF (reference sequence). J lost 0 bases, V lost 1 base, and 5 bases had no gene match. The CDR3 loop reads CATSRATTSGVSYNEQFF. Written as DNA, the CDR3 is TGTGCCACCAGCAGAGCCACGACTAGCGGGGTCTCCTACAATGAGCAGTTCTTC.

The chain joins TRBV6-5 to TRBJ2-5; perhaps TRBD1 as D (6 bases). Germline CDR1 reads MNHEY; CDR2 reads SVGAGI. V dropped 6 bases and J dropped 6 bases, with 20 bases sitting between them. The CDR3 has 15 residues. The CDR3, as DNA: TGTGCCAGCAGCGTGGGGACATTCACCTCGCAGACCCAGTACTTC. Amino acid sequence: CASSVGTFTSQTQYF.